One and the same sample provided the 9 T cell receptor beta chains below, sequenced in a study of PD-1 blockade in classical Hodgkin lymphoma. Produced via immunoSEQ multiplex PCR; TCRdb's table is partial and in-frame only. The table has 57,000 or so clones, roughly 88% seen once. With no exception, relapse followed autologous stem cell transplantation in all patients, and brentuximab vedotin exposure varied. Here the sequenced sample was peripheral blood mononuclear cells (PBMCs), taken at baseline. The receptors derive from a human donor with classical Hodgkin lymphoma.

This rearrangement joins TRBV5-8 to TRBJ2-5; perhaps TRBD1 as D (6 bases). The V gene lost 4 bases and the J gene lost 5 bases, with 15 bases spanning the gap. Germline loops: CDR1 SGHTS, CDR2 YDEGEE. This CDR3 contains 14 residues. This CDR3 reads CASSTHRARETQYF. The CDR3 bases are TGTGCCAGCAGCACTCACAGGGCGCGGGAGACCCAGTACTTC.

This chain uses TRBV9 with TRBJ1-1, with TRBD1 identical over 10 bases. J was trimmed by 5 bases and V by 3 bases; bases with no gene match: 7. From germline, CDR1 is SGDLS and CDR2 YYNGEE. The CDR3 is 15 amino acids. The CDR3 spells CASSGDRGGPTEAFF. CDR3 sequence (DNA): TGTGCCAGCAGCGGGGACAGGGGCGGGCCAACTGAAGCTTTCTTT.

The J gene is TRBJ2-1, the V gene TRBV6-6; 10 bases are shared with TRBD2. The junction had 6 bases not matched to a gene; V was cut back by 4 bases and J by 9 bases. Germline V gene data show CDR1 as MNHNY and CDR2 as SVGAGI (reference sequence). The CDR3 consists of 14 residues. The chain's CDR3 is CASSSLAGDREQFF. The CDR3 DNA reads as TGTGCCAGCAGTTCCCTAGCGGGGGATCGTGAGCAGTTCTTC.

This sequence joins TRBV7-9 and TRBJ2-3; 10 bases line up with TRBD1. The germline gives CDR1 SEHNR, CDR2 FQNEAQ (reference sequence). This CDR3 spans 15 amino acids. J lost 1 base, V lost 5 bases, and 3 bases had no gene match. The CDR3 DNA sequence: TGTGCCAGCAGCACAGACAGGGGGCGCACAGATACGCAGTATTTT. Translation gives CASSTDRGRTDTQYF.

The CDR3: CASSPDTLVEQFF. CDR3 nucleotides: TGTGCCAGCAGCCCAGACACCCTCGTGGAGCAGTTCTTC. V is TRBV7-8 and J is TRBJ2-1; D call uncertain. V lost 5 bases and J lost 10, with 15 bases in between. The germline gives CDR1 SGHVS, CDR2 FQNEAQ. The CDR3 contains 13 residues.

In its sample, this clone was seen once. In DNA, the CDR3 is TGTGCCAGCAGTGAGACAGAAGGCGAGCAGTACTTC. Its translation: CASSETEGEQYF. This chain uses TRBV6-1 with TRBJ2-7; perhaps TRBD1 as D (5 bases). V shed 3 bases and J shed 6 bases, with 9 bases lying between them. Germline V gene data show CDR1 as MNHNS and CDR2 as SASEGT. The CDR3 contains 12 residues.

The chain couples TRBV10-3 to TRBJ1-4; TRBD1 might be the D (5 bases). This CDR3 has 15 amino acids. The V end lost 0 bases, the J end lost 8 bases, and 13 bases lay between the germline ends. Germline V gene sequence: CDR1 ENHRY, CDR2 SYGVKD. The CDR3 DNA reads TGTGCCATCAGTGAGTCGGGACTGAGTGTAGAAAAACTGTTTTTT. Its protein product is CAISESGLSVEKLFF.

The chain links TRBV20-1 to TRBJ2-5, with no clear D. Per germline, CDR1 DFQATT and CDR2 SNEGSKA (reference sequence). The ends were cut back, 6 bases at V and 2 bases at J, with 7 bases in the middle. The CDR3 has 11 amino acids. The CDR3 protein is CSAEGQETQYF. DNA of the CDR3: TGCAGTGCCGAAGGGCAAGAGACCCAGTACTTC.

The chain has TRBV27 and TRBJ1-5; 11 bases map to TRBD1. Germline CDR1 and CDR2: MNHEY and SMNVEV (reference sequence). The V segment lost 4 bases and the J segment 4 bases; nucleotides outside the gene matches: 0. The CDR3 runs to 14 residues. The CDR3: CASSWDRGNQPQHF. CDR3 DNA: TGTGCCAGCAGTTGGGACAGGGGGAATCAGCCCCAGCATTTT.